This T cell receptor beta chain was identified in a study of cytomegalovirus exposure and HLA in healthy donors. It was with 60 Vbeta and 13 Jbeta primers that the PCR ran. Clones were sequenced by immunoSEQ multiplex PCR, and TCRdb holds only the in-frame ones, with some missing. The sample lists about 160,000 clones; around 83% were seen once. The length of the CDR3 is 13 residues. V lost 2 bases to trimming and J lost 0 bases, with 7 bases between them. CDR1 and CDR2 (germline): GTSNPN, SVGIG (reference sequence). The TCR originated in a girl aged 2 to 10 in good health and CMV-seropositive. The V and J genes are TRBV30 and TRBJ1-1; no firm D call. The sample was PBMCs. CDR3 in DNA: TGTGCCTGGAGTCATAGTATGAACACTGAAGCTTTCTTT. Amino acids: CAWSHSMNTEAFF.